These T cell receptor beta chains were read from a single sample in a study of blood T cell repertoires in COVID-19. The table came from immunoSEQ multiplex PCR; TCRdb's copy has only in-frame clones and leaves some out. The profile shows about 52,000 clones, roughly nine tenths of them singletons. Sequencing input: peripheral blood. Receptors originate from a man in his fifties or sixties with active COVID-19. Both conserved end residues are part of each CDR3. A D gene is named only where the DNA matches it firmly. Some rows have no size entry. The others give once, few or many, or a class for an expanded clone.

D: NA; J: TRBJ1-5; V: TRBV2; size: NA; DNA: TGTGCCAGCAGGGGGACACAGATGCAGCCCCAGCATTTT; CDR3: CASRGTQMQPQHF
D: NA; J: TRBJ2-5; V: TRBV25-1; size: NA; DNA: TGTGCCAGCAGTGAATACGGGGGTGGCCAAGAGACCCAGTACTTC; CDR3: CASSEYGGGQETQYF
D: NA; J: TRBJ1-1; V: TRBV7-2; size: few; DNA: TGTGCCAGCAGCTTAGCCGCCGGAAGCAGGCTGAACACTGAAGCTTTCTTT; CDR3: CASSLAAGSRLNTEAFF
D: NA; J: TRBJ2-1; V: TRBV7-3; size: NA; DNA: TGTGCCAGCAGCAGACAGGCTAACAATGAGCAGTTCTTC; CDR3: CASSRQANNEQFF
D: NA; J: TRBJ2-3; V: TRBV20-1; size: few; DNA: TGCAGTGCTAGTGGCGGGGTTAGCGGCACAGATACGCAGTATTTT; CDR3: CSASGGVSGTDTQYF
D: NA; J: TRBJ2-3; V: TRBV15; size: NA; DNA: TGTGCCACCAGTCAGGGCCGTACAGATACGCAGTATTTT; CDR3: CATSQGRTDTQYF
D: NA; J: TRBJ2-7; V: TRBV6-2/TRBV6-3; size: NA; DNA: TGTGCCAGCAGTACTCTAGGACTACCAACCTACGAGCAGTACTTC; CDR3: CASSTLGLPTYEQYF
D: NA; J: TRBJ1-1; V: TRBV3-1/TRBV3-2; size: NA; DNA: TGTGCCAGCACCCCTAGCCTGGTGAACACTGAAGCTTTCTTT; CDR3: CASTPSLVNTEAFF
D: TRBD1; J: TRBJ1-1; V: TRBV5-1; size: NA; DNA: TGCGCCAGCAGCACCGGACAGGGAAACACTGAAGCTTTCTTT; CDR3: CASSTGQGNTEAFF
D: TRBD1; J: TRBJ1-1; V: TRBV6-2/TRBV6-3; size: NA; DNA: TGTGCCAGCAGCCCCCGGGACAGGGGGACAGCTGAAGCTTTCTTT; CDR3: CASSPRDRGTAEAFF
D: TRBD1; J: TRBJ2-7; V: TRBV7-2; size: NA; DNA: TGTGCCAGCAGCTTCGGGACAGGGAGTTACGAGCAGTACTTC; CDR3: CASSFGTGSYEQYF
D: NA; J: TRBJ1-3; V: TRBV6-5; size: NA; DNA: TGTGCCAGCAGAGGGGCAGGTGGAAACACCATATATTTT; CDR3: CASRGAGGNTIYF
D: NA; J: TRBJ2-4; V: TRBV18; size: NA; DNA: TGTGCCAGCTCACCTCCGGGTTGGGTAGCCAAAAACATTCAGTACTTC; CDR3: CASSPPGWVAKNIQYF
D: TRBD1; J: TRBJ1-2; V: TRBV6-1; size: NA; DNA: TGTGCCAGCAGTGAGATGCCGGGACAGGGAAATGGCTACACCTTC; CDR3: CASSEMPGQGNGYTF
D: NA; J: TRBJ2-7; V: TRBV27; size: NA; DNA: TGTGCCAGCAGTTTGCGAGGCGGCCCCCACGAGCAGTACTTC; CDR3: CASSLRGGPHEQYF
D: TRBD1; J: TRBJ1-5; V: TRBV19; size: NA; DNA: TGTGCCAGTAGCATGGGACAGAATTTCCCTCGGCCCCAGCATTTT; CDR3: CASSMGQNFPRPQHF
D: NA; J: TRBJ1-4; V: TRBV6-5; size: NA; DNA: TGTGCCAGCAGTCCCCGCGGGGGTCCTAATGAAAAACTGTTTTTT; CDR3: CASSPRGGPNEKLFF
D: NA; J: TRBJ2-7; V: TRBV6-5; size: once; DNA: TGTGCCAGCAGTTACTGGCCTGAGCAGTACTTC; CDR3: CASSYWPEQYF
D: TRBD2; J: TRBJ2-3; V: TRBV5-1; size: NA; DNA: TGCGCCAGCAGCCCTGGGACTAGCGGGATCCCGGGAGCGCAGTATTTT; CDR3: CASSPGTSGIPGAQYF
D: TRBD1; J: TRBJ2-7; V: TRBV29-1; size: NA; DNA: TGCAGCGTGCTGACCCGGGACAGGCGTATTTTGGAGCAGTACTTC; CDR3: CSVLTRDRRILEQYF
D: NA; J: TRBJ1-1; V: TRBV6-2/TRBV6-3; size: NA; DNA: TGTGCCAGCAGCCCGTTTCTCCGGGCTGAAGCTTTCTTT; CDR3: CASSPFLRAEAFF
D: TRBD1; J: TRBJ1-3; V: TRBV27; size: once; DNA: TGTGCCAGCAGCCTTGACAGGGCTAACACCATATATTTT; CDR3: CASSLDRANTIYF
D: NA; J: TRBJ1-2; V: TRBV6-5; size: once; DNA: TGTGCCAGCAGTTACAAGGGGGAAACCCTCTATGGCTACACCTTC; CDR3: CASSYKGETLYGYTF
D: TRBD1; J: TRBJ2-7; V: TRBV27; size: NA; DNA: TGTGCCAGCAGTTCCAACAGGGGTTCGCAGTACTTC; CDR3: CASSSNRGSQYF
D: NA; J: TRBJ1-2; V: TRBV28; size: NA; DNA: TGTGCCAGCAGTTTTCAGGCAAGCTATGGCTACACCTTC; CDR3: CASSFQASYGYTF
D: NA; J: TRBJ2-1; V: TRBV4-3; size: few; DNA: TGCGCCAGCAGCCAAGAATATCAGGTCTTGAATAATGAGCAGTTCTTC; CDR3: CASSQEYQVLNNEQFF
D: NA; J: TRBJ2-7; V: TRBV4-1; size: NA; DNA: TGCGCCAGCAGCCAAGATGGCGGGAAGCCCTACGAGCAGTACTTC; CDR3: CASSQDGGKPYEQYF
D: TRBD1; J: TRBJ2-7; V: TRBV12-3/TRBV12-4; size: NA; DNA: TGTGCCAGCAGTTTTTTCGGACAGGGCCAATACTTC; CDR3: CASSFFGQGQYF
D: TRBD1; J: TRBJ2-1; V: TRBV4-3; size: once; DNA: TGCGCCAGCTGCGAAAGGGACAGGTCACCCTACAATGAGCAGTTCTTC; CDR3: CASCERDRSPYNEQFF
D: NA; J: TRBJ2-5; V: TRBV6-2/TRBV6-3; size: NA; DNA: TGTGCCAGCAGTCGCCCAAAAGAAGAGATCCAGTACTTC; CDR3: CASSRPKEEIQYF
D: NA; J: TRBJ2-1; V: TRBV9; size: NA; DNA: TGTGCCAGCAGCGTAGGGGCCGGGACACCTGATAGGCAGTTCTTC; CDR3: CASSVGAGTPDRQFF
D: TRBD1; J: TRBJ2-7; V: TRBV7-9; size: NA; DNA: TGTGCCAGCAGCTTAGCCGGACAGGGGATCCACGAGCAGTACTTC; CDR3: CASSLAGQGIHEQYF
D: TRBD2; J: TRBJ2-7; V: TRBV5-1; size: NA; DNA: TGCGCCAGCAGCTCTAGGACTAGCGGGGTCACCTACGAGCAGTACTTC; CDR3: CASSSRTSGVTYEQYF
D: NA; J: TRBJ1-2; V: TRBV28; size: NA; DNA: TGTGCCAGCGTCTCCCCTGGGGGGGTCTATGGCTACACCTTC; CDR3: CASVSPGGVYGYTF
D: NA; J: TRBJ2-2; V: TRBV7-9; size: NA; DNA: TGTGCCAGCAGCTTATTCGACTTATGGACCGGGGAGCTGTTTTTT; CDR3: CASSLFDLWTGELFF
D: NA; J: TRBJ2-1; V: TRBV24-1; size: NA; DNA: TGTGCCACCAGTGACTATTCAACCCGGACAAACAATGAGCAGTTCTTC; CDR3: CATSDYSTRTNNEQFF
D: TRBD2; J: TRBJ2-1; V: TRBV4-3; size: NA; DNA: TGCGCCAGCAGCCAAGACGCTAGCGGGAGGGCCCGTAATGAGCAGTTCTTC; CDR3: CASSQDASGRARNEQFF
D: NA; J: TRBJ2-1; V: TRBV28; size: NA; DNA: TGTGCCAGCAGTTTACTTTCAGGTCGACACAATGAGCAGTTCTTC; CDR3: CASSLLSGRHNEQFF
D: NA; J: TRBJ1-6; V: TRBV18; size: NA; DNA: TGTGCCAGCTCACCACGGTTTCCAGGGAATAATTCACCCCTCCACTTT; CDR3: CASSPRFPGNNSPLHF
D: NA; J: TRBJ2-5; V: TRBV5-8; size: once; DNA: TGTGCCAGCAGCCTCTCCGTTTTAGGGGGTGAGACCCAGTACTTC; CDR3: CASSLSVLGGETQYF
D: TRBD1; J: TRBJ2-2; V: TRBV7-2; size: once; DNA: TGTGCCAGCAGCTTAACGGGACAGGGCGGGACCGGGGAGCTGTTTTTT; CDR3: CASSLTGQGGTGELFF
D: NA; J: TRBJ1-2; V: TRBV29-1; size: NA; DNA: TGCAGCGTTGAAGCAGGGTTTGACGGCTACACCTTC; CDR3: CSVEAGFDGYTF
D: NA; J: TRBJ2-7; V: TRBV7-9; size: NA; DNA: TGTGCCAGCTCAGGTTACGAGCAGTACTTC; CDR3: CASSGYEQYF
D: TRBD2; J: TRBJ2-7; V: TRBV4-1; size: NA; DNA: TGCGCCAGCAGCCAAGATAGCGGGAGGTCGCGCGAGCAGTACTTC; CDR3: CASSQDSGRSREQYF
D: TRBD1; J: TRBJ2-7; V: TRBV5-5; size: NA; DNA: TGTGCCAGCAGCTCGACAGGGGTCTCCTACGAGCAGTACTTC; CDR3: CASSSTGVSYEQYF
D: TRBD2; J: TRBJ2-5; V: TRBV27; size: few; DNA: TGTGCCAGCAGACTAGCGGACCAAGAGACCCAGTACTTC; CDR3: CASRLADQETQYF
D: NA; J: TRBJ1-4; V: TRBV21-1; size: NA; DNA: TGTGCCAGCAGCATGGGGGCGCCTGGAAATGAAAAACTGTTTTTT; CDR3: CASSMGAPGNEKLFF
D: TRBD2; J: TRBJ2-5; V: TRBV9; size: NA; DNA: TGTGCCAGCAGCAAAAACGGACTAGCGGGGGAGACCCAGTACTTC; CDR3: CASSKNGLAGETQYF
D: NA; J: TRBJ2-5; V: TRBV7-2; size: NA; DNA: TGTGCCAGCAGCCCCGAGTGGTACCAAGAGACCCAGTACTTC; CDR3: CASSPEWYQETQYF
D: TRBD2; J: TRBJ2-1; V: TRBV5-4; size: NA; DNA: TGTGCCAGCCGCCCGGGAGGGACTAGCGGGAAAGATGGGTTCTTC; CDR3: CASRPGGTSGKDGFF
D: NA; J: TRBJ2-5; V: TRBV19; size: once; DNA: TGTGCCAGTACCCCAACGGGCGCGGGGACCCAGTACTTC; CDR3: CASTPTGAGTQYF
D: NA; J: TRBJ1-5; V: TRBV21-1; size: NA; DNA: TGTGCCAGCAGCAACCCCCCCAGACAGGAGCTTATATTGTGCAATCAGCCCCAGCATTTT; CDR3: CASSNPPRQELILCNQPQHF
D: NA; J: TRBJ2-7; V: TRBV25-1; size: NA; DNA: TGTGCCAGCAGTGATAGCGCCCGTTCCTACGAGCAGTACTTC; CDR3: CASSDSARSYEQYF
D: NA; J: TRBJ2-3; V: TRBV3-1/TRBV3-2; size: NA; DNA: TGTGCCAGCAGCTTTAAAACAGATACGCAGTATTTT; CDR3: CASSFKTDTQYF
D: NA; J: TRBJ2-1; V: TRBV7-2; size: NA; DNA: TGTGCCAGCAGCTTAGACTGGTCCGGGACCTACAATGAGCAGTTCTTC; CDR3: CASSLDWSGTYNEQFF